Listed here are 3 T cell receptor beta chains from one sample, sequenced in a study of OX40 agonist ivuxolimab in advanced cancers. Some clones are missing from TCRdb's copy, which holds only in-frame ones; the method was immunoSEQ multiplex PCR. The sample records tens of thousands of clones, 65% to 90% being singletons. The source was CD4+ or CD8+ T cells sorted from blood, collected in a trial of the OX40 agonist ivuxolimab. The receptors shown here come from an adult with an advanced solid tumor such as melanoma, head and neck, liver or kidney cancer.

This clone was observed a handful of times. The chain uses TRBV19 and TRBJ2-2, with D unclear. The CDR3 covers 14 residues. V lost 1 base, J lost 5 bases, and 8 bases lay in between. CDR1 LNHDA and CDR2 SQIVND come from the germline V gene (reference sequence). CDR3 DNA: TGTGCCAGTAGTATAGCCACAGAGACCGGGGAGCTGTTTTTT. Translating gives CASSIATETGELFF.

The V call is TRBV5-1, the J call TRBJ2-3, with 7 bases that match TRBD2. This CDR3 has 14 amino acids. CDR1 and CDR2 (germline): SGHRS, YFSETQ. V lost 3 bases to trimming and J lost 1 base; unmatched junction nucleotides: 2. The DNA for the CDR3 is TGCGCCAGCAGCTCCACTAGCGGCACAGATACGCAGTATTTT. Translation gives CASSSTSGTDTQYF.

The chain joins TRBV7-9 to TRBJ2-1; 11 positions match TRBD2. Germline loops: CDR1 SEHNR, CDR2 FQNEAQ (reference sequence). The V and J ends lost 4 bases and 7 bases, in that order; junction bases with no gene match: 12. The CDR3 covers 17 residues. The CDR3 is CASSSDLAGGIGNEQFF. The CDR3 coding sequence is TGTGCCAGCAGCTCCGATCTAGCGGGAGGAATTGGGAATGAGCAGTTCTTC. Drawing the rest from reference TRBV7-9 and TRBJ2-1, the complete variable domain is DTGVSQNPRHKITKRGQNVTFRCDPISEHNRLYWYRQTLGQGPEFLTYFQNEAQLEKSRLLSDRFSAERPKGSFSTLEIQRTEQGDSAMYLCASSSDLAGGIGNEQFFGPGTRLTVL.